Below are 18 T cell receptor beta chains sequenced from a single sample in a study of beta chain features in type 1 diabetes. The study's findings and limits: Type 1 diabetes patients showed a moderate but significant shortening of TCRB CDR3s in all four CD4+ subsets.

Expressed TCRB transcripts got sequenced, as all isolated RNA was reverse transcribed. Profiled with immunoSEQ multiplex PCR; TCRdb holds only in-frame clones, not every one. The table has around 150,000 clones, around 8.3% seen once. These TCRs are of unknown antigen specificity. The specimen sequenced was central memory CD4+ T cells from blood. All receptors derive from a woman aged 18-29 years with type 1 diabetes.

This sequence joins TRBV2 and TRBJ1-2; the D gene is possibly TRBD1 (6 bases). This CDR3 has 14 residues. Germline V gene data show CDR1 as SNHLY and CDR2 as FYNNEI. With 6 bases removed from V and 4 bases from J, the gap between germline ends came to 15 bases. The CDR3 DNA is TGTGCCAGCAGGGTGGGGGCCACGCCCTATGGCTACACCTTC. Translation: CASRVGATPYGYTF.

This chain uses TRBV18 with TRBJ1-1; D is unclear. Per germline, CDR1 KGHSH and CDR2 LQKENI. Trimming removed 0 bases at V and 5 bases at J, with 10 bases between. This CDR3 region has 14 residues. As DNA, the CDR3 is TGTGCCAGCTCACCACCGCTGACGGGGACTGAAGCTTTCTTT. Protein: CASSPPLTGTEAFF.

The chain is built from TRBV4-3 and TRBJ1-4, with TRBD1 matching 8 bases. CDR1 and CDR2 from the germline V gene are LGHNA and YSLEER. CDR3 size: 16 residues. V lost 0 bases, J lost 6 bases, and 6 bases stayed unmatched. The CDR3 nucleotides are TGCGCCAGCAGCCAAGATAGGGGACAGGTATATGAAAAACTGTTTTTT. Its protein product is CASSQDRGQVYEKLFF.

V gene TRBV29-1 combines with J gene TRBJ1-5; perhaps TRBD1 as D (5 bases). This CDR3 has 12 amino acids. CDR1 SQVTM and CDR2 ANQGSEA come from the germline V gene. With 5 bases removed from V and 3 bases from J, the gap between germline ends came to 8 bases. The CDR3, as DNA: TGCAGCGTTAGGGGCTCCAATCAGCCCCAGCATTTT. Its translation: CSVRGSNQPQHF.

The chain recombines TRBV9 with TRBJ2-3, with 7 bases fitting TRBD2. This CDR3 is 15 amino acids long. The germline gives CDR1 SGDLS, CDR2 YYNGEE. V dropped 7 bases and J dropped 1; count of bases not matched to a gene: 9. This CDR3 is CASGSGGGGTDTQYF. The CDR3 DNA follows: TGTGCCAGCGGGTCCGGGGGAGGGGGCACAGATACGCAGTATTTT.

This clone was observed a few times. This sequence joins TRBV7-2 and TRBJ1-2; D gene ambiguous. CDR1 is SGHTA, CDR2 FQGNSA, per germline. The CDR3 loop spans 13 amino acids. V gave up 1 base and J gave up 6 bases, with 9 bases separating them. CDR3 residues: CASSLGAVDGYTF. As DNA, the CDR3 is TGTGCCAGCAGCTTAGGGGCAGTGGATGGCTACACCTTC.

This clone was found a few times. This sequence joins TRBV30 and TRBJ2-5, with 10 bases aligning to TRBD2. Per the germline V gene, CDR1 is GTSNPN and CDR2 is SVGIG (reference sequence). The CDR3 consists of 13 residues. The trim removed 3 bases at V and 4 bases at J, leaving 2 bases unmatched. CDR3 bases: TGTGCCTGGAGCTCTAGCGGGAGAGAGACCCAGTACTTC. This encodes CAWSSSGRETQYF.

This clone was counted only a few times. The chain employs TRBV4-3 and TRBJ2-1, with D possibly matching TRBD2 (5 bases). The length of the CDR3 is 16 residues. Trimming took off 4 bases at V and 3 bases at J, with 16 bases between the two ends. The germline V gene has CDR1 LGHNA and CDR2 YSLEER. CDR3: CASSLSDPGGYNEQFF. The CDR3 DNA reads TGCGCCAGCAGCCTCTCCGACCCCGGAGGCTACAATGAGCAGTTCTTC.

This clone was recorded a few times. The chain links TRBV4-3 to TRBJ1-6; D is uncertain. The V gene's germline CDR1 is LGHNA and CDR2 YSLEER. This CDR3 is 15 amino acids long. V was trimmed by 2 bases and J by 7 bases, leaving 12 bases between them. In DNA, the CDR3 is TGCGCCAGCAGCCAACATCTGGACTTAAATTCACCCCTCCACTTT. It is translated as CASSQHLDLNSPLHF.

The chain is built from TRBV28 and TRBJ2-3; 10 bases fit TRBD2. J gave up 4 bases and V 6 bases, and 1 base lay outside the gene matches. Looked up from germline, CDR1 is MDHEN and CDR2 is SYDVKM. The CDR3 is 13 residues long. CDR3 region: CASSLAGADTQYF. Here the CDR3 DNA reads TGTGCCAGCAGCCTAGCGGGAGCAGATACGCAGTATTTT.

The genes are TRBV2 and TRBJ2-3, with 12 bases identical to TRBD2. CDR1 is SNHLY and CDR2 is FYNNEI in the germline V gene. The trim removed 6 bases at V and 6 bases at J, leaving 13 bases unmatched. CDR3 size: 17 residues. The CDR3 protein is CASRAFKLAGGGDTQYF. The CDR3 DNA sequence: TGTGCCAGCAGGGCCTTTAAACTAGCGGGGGGCGGGGATACGCAGTATTTT.

This clone was counted at least ten times. The chain links TRBV19 to TRBJ2-2; TRBD1 aligns across 7 bases. The CDR3 has 15 residues. Germline V gene lookup returns CDR1 LNHDA and CDR2 SQIVND (reference sequence). V was clipped by 5 bases and J by 0 bases; unmatched bases: 3. CDR3 loop: CASSVQGANTGELFF. In nucleotides, the CDR3 is TGTGCCAGTAGTGTCCAGGGGGCGAACACCGGGGAGCTGTTTTTT.

The chain is built from TRBV2 and TRBJ1-2, with 7 bases matching TRBD1. CDR1 and CDR2 from the germline V gene are SNHLY and FYNNEI. The CDR3 covers 15 residues. J gave up 3 bases and V 7 bases, and 11 bases lay outside the gene matches. The CDR3 DNA reads as TGTGCCAGCACCATCACCCTCAGGGGGGACTATGGCTACACCTTC. This gives the protein CASTITLRGDYGYTF.

The chain employs TRBV18 and TRBJ2-3; TRBD2 aligns across 8 bases. V gave up 2 bases and J gave up 2 bases; unmatched junction bases: 15. The CDR3 is made up of 19 amino acids. The germline V gene has CDR1 KGHSH and CDR2 LQKENI. The CDR3 loop is CASSPNLPGLGGPTDTQYF. DNA of the CDR3: TGTGCCAGCTCACCAAACCTCCCGGGACTAGGGGGACCCACAGATACGCAGTATTTT.

This clone has only a few counts. The gene calls are TRBV7-2 and TRBJ1-5; D is possibly TRBD1 (6 bases). The CDR3 consists of 18 residues. The V end lost 4 bases, the J end lost 0 bases, and 19 bases lay between the germline ends. CDR1 SGHTA and CDR2 FQGNSA come from the germline V gene. The CDR3 protein is CASSSLGRGGYSNQPQHF. In DNA form, the CDR3 reads TGTGCCAGCAGCTCGCTGGGCAGGGGTGGTTATAGCAATCAGCCCCAGCATTTT.

DNA for the CDR3: TGTGCCAGTAGTATCGGACTAGCCCGCACAGATACGCAGTATTTT. Residues: CASSIGLARTDTQYF. The J gene is TRBJ2-3, the V gene TRBV19; 8 bases agree with TRBD2. The length of the CDR3 is 15 residues. V trimming: 3 bases; J trimming: 1 base; junction bases outside the gene matches: 3. Germline V gene lookup returns CDR1 LNHDA and CDR2 SQIVND (reference sequence).

This clone was detected ten times or more. The chain employs TRBV9 and TRBJ1-6; TRBD1 aligns across 10 bases. Germline lookup yields CDR1 SGDLS and CDR2 YYNGEE. The length of the CDR3 is 16 residues. V lost 3 bases to trimming and J lost 5 bases; unmatched junction nucleotides: 5. The CDR3 sequence: CASSARQGADNSPLHF. The CDR3 DNA reads as TGTGCCAGCAGCGCTAGACAGGGGGCGGATAATTCACCCCTCCACTTT. Using reference TRBV9 and TRBJ1-6 for the parts outside the CDR3, the full variable domain is DSGVTQTPKHLITATGQRVTLRCSPRSGDLSVYWYQQSLDQGLQFLIQYYNGEERAKGNILERFSAQQFPDLHSELNLSSLELGDSALYFCASSARQGADNSPLHFGNGTRLTVT.

The chain combines TRBV9 with TRBJ2-7; D may be TRBD1 (5 bases). This CDR3 spans 13 amino acids. V was cut by 6 bases and J by 7 bases, with 17 bases left in between. Looked up from germline, CDR1 is SGDLS and CDR2 is YYNGEE. The CDR3, as DNA: TGTGCCAGCACACGCGCCCCCGGACAAGAGCAGTACTTC. It translates to CASTRAPGQEQYF.